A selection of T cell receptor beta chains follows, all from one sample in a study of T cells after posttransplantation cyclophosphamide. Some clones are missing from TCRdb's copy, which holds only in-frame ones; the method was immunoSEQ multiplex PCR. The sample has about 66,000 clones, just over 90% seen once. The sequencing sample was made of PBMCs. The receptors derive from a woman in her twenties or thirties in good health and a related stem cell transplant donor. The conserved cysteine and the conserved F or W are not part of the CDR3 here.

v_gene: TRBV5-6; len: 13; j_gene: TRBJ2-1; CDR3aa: ASSLLASTYNEQF
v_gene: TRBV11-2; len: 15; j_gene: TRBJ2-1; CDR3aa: ASSARVGGGSYNEQF
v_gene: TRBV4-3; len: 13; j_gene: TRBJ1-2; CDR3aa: ASKSDPADGYGYT
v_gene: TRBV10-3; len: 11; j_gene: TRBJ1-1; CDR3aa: AISEGQGTEAF
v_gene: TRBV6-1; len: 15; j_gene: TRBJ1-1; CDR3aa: ASSEAFRQGLNTEAF
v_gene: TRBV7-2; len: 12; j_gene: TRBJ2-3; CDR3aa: ASSSGLSLDTQY
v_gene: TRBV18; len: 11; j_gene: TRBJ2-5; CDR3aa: ASSPTAQETQY
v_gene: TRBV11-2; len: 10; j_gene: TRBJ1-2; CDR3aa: ASSLEGDGYT
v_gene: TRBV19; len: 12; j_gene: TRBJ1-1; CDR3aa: ASSIVGGQTEAF
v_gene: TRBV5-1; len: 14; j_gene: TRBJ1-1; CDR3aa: ASSLSAGGMNTEAF
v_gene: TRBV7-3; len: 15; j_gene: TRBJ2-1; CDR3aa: ASSSGLAGSSYNEQF
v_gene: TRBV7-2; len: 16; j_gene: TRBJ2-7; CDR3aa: ASSPAALAGGTPYEQY
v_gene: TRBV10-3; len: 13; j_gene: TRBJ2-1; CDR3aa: AIRSGSQTDNEQF
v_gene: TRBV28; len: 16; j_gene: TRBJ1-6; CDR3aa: ASTSPRTAGSYNSPLH
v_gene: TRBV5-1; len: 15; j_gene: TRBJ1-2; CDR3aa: ASSSGVQGRGNYGYT
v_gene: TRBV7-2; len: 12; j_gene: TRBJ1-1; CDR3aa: ASSLVARNTEAF
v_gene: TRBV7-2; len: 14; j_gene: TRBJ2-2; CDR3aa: ASTLAGATNTGELF
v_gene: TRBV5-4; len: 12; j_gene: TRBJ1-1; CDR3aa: ASSLVGLSTEAF
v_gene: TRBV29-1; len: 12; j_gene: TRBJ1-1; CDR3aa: SGGSGQGGREAF
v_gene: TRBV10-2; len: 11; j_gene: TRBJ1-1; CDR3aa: ASLQGTNTEAF
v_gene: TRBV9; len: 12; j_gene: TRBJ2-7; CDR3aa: ASSVRPSGYEQY
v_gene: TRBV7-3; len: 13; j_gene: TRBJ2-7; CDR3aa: ASSSTGTGGDEQY
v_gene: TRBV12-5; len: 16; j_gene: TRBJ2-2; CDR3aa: ASGPGYRDRVNTGELF
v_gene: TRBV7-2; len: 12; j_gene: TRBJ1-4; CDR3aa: ASSLEWQGRELF
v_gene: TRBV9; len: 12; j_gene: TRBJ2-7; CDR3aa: ASSRGRSSYEQY
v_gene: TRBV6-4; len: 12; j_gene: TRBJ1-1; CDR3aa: ASSAGTGGTEAF
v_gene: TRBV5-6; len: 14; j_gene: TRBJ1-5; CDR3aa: ASSLGPTDEGQPQH
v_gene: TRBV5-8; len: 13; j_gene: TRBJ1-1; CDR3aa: ASSLGFVGNTEAF
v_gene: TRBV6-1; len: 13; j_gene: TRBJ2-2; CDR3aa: ASSGWGGNTGELF
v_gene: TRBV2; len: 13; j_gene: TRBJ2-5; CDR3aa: ASSEALGQPETQY
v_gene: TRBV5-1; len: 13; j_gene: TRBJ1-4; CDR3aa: ASSADRGQNEKLF
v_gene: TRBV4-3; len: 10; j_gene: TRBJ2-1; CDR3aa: ASSQDYNEQF
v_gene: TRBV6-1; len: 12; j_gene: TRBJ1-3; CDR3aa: ASSDSGAGNTIY
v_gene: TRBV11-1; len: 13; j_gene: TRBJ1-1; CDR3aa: ASSFLQGFSTEAF
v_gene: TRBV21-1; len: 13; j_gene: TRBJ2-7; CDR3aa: ASSPGQGYSYEQY
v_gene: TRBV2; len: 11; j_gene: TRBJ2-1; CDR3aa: ASEGGRSGEQF
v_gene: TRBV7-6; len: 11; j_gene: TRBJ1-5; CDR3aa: ASSGHSNQPQH
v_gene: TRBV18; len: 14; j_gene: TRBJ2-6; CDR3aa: ASSQGQGSGANVLT
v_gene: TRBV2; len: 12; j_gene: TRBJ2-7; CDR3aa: ASNGAGESGEQY
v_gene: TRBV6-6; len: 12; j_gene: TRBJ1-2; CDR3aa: ASSSETGGYGYT
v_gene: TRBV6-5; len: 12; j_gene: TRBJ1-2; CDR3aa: ASSSAGGDYGYT
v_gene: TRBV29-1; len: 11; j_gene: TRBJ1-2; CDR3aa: SVPQGVDYGYT
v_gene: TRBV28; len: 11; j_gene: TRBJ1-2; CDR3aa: ASRPGGTSGYT
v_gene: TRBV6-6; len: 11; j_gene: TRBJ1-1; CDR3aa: ASSGGTVREAF
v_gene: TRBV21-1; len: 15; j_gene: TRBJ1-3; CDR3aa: ASSKEGDGGSGNTIY
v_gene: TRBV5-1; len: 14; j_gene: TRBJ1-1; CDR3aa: ASTATGGGVYTEAF
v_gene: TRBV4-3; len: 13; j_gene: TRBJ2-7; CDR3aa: ASSQGTGEAYEQY
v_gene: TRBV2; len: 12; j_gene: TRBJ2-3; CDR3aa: ASSELGGTDTQY
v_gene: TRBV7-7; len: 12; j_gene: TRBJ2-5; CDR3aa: ASSSTGLQETQY
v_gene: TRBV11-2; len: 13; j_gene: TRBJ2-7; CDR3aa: ASSPESGGVYEQY
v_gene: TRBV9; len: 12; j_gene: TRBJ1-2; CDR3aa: ASSVETAPYGYT
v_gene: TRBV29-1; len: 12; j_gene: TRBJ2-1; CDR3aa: STTGKGVYNEQF
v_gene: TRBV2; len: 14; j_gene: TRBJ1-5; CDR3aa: ASSVGVTGGPQPQH
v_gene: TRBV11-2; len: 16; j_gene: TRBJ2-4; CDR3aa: ASSLGGPRRVGKNIQY